This T cell receptor (beta chain) was observed in a study of blood T cell repertoires in COVID-19. To note about this clone: The junction shows a germline mismatch at one end, possibly a read error.

Authors' processing steps: Estimation of nucleated cell counts was performed using reference gene primer amplification. This table comes from immunoSEQ multiplex PCR, and its TCRdb copy is limited to in-frame clones, with some not included. V, J and clone size are taken as reported in that table, and D and trimming were inferred from the DNA itself. The table shows hundreds of thousands of clones, with 70% to 90% occurring only once. The CDR3 runs 13 residues. Germline CDR1 and CDR2: KGHSH and LQKENI. Participant ages covered about 18 to 100 years across 20 to 25 US areas. Each recovered donor of Cohort 3 presented with two negative PCRs, clearance, or symptom resolution.

The V call is TRBV18, the J call TRBJ1-2; D is possibly TRBD1 (6 bases). The material sequenced was PBMCs or T cells enriched from blood (not recorded which). The TCR comes from a woman between 45 and 60 years old who had recovered from COVID-19. CDR3 coding DNA: TGTGCCAGCTCAGTTACAGGGCTCGATGGTTACACCTTC. This codes for CASSVTGLDGYTF. The variable domain in full, with the rest retrieved from reference TRBV18 and TRBJ1-2, is NAGVMQNPRHLVRRRGQEARLRCSPMKGHSHVYWYRQLPEEGLKFMVYLQKENIIDESGMPKERFSAEFPKEGPSILRIQQVVRGDSAAYFCASSVTGLDGYTFGSGTRLTVV.